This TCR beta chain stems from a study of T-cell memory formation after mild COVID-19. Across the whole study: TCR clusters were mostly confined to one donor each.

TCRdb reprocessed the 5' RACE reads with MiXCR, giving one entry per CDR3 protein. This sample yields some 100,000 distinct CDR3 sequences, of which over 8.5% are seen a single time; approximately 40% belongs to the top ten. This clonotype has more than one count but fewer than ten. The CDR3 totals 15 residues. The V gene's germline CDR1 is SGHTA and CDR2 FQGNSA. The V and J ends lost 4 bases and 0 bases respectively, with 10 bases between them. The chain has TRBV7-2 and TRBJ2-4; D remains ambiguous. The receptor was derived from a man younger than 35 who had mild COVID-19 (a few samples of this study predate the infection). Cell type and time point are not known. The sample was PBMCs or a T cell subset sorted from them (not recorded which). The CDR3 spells CASSSPVLAKNIQYF. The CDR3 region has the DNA TGTGCCAGCAGCTCCCCCGTACTAGCCAAAAACATTCAGTACTTC.